This T cell receptor (beta chain) was sequenced during a study of long-term antiretroviral therapy in people with HIV. This was the immunoSEQ v3.0 assay at survey level. Sequencing used immunoSEQ multiplex PCR; TCRdb keeps in-frame clones, though not all of them. This sample carries about 35,000 clones, approximately 74% of them seen once, and the ten largest clones take under 4%. The starting material was unsorted PBMCs, obtained 3 years after starting antiretroviral therapy. The sequence came from a man over 45 with HIV.

CDR3 amino acids: CASSVYGRVESTGELFF. The CDR3 region has the DNA TGTGCCAGCAGCGTATACGGGAGGGTAGAAAGCACCGGGGAGCTGTTTTTT. The chain carries TRBV9 and TRBJ2-2, with TRBD2 matching over 8 bases. This CDR3 comprises 17 residues. V lost 1 base and J lost 4; bases outside the gene matches: 9. The germline CDR1 and CDR2 sequences are SGDLS and YYNGEE. The full variable domain, its missing parts supplied by reference TRBV9 and TRBJ2-2, is DSGVTQTPKHLITATGQRVTLRCSPRSGDLSVYWYQQSLDQGLQFLIQYYNGEERAKGNILERFSAQQFPDLHSELNLSSLELGDSALYFCASSVYGRVESTGELFFGEGSRLTVL.